Sequencing of this TCR beta chain was carried out in a study of OX40 agonist ivuxolimab in advanced cancers. About the study: Patients were infused with ivuxolimab every 2 weeks at 0.01 to 10 mg/kg. Notes on the study in general: At doses 0.1 to 3.0 mg/kg, CD4+ and CD8+ clones expanded. The study found among the lowest clonal expansion in partial responders at 0.1-3.0 mg/kg. On average, CD8+ T cells showed a greater number of expanded clones than CD4+.

Profiling relied on immunoSEQ multiplex PCR, and the TCRdb table lists in-frame clones only, not all of them. The table records over 40,000 clones, roughly 89% of them present only once. Germline CDR1 is SEHNR and CDR2 is FQNEAQ (reference sequence). Trimming shortened V by 0 bases and J by 5 bases, and 7 bases separated the two germline ends. This CDR3 has 13 residues. As for this clone: Its matching antigen is unknown.

This material consisted of CD4+ or CD8+ T cells sorted from blood, taken in a trial of the OX40 agonist ivuxolimab. The source is an adult with an advanced solid tumor such as melanoma, head and neck, liver or kidney cancer. The rearrangement joins TRBV7-9 to TRBJ1-1; tentatively, D is TRBD1 (5 bases). CDR3 amino acids: CASSLAQGTEAFF. In DNA form, the CDR3 reads TGTGCCAGCAGCTTAGCCCAGGGAACTGAAGCTTTCTTT. Supplemented by reference TRBV7-9 and TRBJ1-1, the full variable domain reads DTGVSQNPRHKITKRGQNVTFRCDPISEHNRLYWYRQTLGQGPEFLTYFQNEAQLEKSRLLSDRFSAERPKGSFSTLEIQRTEQGDSAMYLCASSLAQGTEAFFGQGTRLTVV.